These T cell receptor beta chains were read from a single sample in a study of shared clonotypes between healthy human individuals. The method was immunoSEQ multiplex PCR; TCRdb's version includes in-frame clones alone and lacks a portion of them. The sample lists 2 million to 2.5 million clones; more than 90% were seen once. Input material: naive CD4+ T cells sorted from blood. The source is a man aged 18 to 30 in good health. Both conserved end residues are part of each CDR3.

TRBV4-1	TRBJ2-2	CASSQDSNRGSTGELFF
TRBV4-1	TRBJ2-1	CASSQDRRGGLRNEQFF
TRBV5-1	TRBJ1-2	CASSFFNYGYTF
TRBV6-6	TRBJ2-7	CASSYSGRGSLYEQYF
TRBV29-1	TRBJ2-1	CSVSRGGNEQFF
TRBV5-1	TRBJ2-5	CASSLVGEETQYF
TRBV6-1	TRBJ1-1	CASSVRVNTEAFF
TRBV10-3	TRBJ2-6	CAIGPPGANVLTF
TRBV7-9	TRBJ1-5	CASSDENQPQHF
TRBV14	TRBJ1-1	CASSPYRPGLGTEAFF
TRBV6-6	TRBJ1-2	CASRLAGSYGYTF
TRBV30	TRBJ1-1	CAWSVRPGQGSEAFF
TRBV28	TRBJ2-2	CASSSPRAAGTYNGELFF
TRBV11-2	TRBJ2-7	CASSPSGGPYEQYF
TRBV5-1	TRBJ2-3	CASSSTRDTYTDTQYF
TRBV7-8	TRBJ1-2	CASSEGTGGGYGYTF
TRBV2	TRBJ2-7	CASSDLGGFYEQYF
TRBV18	TRBJ2-2	CASSPPSGDTGELFF
TRBV2	TRBJ1-2	CASSLPGTSGYTF
TRBV5-1	TRBJ1-1	CASSPRDTNTEAFF
TRBV10-3	TRBJ1-4	CAISESGHNEKLFF
TRBV19	TRBJ1-2	CASTRGTDYGYTF
TRBV5-1	TRBJ1-6	CASSLVGQKNNSPLHF
TRBV5-1	TRBJ2-4	CASSLDDGNIQYF
TRBV15	TRBJ2-2	CATSSRTGKNTGELFF
TRBV7-2	TRBJ1-3	CASSFTGVSGNTIYF
TRBV5-6	TRBJ2-5	CASSPGPSPQETQYF
TRBV15	TRBJ2-1	CATSREGGGLAGSSYNEQFF
TRBV27	TRBJ1-3	CASRPQAHSGNTIYF
TRBV9	TRBJ2-3	CASSPLTTPTDTQYF
TRBV18	TRBJ2-3	CASSRASLAGLDTQYF
TRBV6-5	TRBJ1-3	CASSRDSKRNTIYF
TRBV7-7	TRBJ2-2	CASSFQPMAGELFF
TRBV11-2	TRBJ2-2	CASSFTDGTGELFF
TRBV19	TRBJ1-1	CASSIAPGTEAFF
TRBV7-2	TRBJ2-2	CASSLDRSRAGELFF
TRBV7-9	TRBJ2-1	CASSFNSKVYNEQFF
TRBV30	TRBJ1-4	CALSRQGSTNEKLFF
TRBV2	TRBJ1-2	CASREVDYGYTF
TRBV5-1	TRBJ1-4	CASSLGQGSEKLFF
TRBV19	TRBJ2-7	CASSMSLATDYEQYF
TRBV5-1	TRBJ1-1	CASSPESSSTEAFF
TRBV5-6	TRBJ2-3	CASSATRGAGAQYF
TRBV5-1	TRBJ2-1	CASSLEASGSNNEQFF
TRBV27	TRBJ2-2	CASSKAGPNTGELFF
TRBV10-1	TRBJ2-1	CASSLEYRGPYNEQFF
TRBV2	TRBJ1-4	CASISVRGLPNEKLFF
TRBV7-8	TRBJ2-7	CASSLTTGTYEQYF